This T cell receptor beta chain originates from a study of T cells in tumors after PD-1 blockade. Overall study context: No patient had prior checkpoint blockade, systemic immunosuppression, or radiotherapy within 4 weeks. The study, taken as a whole, reports: After therapy, most expanded exhausted CD8+ clones were absent pre-treatment, suggesting clonal replacement.

Profiled with immunoSEQ multiplex PCR; TCRdb holds only in-frame clones, not every one. The sample consists of roughly 8,000 clones, around 62% of them appearing once. The CDR3 totals 14 residues. Germline V CDR1 and CDR2: SQVTM, ANQGSEA. J was trimmed by 0 bases and V by 7 bases; bases with no gene match: 9. As for this clone: Its cognate antigen is unknown.

This receptor was obtained from a human donor with basal cell carcinoma. The V call is TRBV29-1, the J call TRBJ2-7, with TRBD1 matching 7 bases. This specimen consisted of tumor tissue, obtained after anti-PD-1 treatment. The CDR3 region is CSARQGSGSYEQYF. The CDR3 DNA follows: TGCAGCGCCAGACAGGGTTCAGGCTCCTACGAGCAGTACTTC.